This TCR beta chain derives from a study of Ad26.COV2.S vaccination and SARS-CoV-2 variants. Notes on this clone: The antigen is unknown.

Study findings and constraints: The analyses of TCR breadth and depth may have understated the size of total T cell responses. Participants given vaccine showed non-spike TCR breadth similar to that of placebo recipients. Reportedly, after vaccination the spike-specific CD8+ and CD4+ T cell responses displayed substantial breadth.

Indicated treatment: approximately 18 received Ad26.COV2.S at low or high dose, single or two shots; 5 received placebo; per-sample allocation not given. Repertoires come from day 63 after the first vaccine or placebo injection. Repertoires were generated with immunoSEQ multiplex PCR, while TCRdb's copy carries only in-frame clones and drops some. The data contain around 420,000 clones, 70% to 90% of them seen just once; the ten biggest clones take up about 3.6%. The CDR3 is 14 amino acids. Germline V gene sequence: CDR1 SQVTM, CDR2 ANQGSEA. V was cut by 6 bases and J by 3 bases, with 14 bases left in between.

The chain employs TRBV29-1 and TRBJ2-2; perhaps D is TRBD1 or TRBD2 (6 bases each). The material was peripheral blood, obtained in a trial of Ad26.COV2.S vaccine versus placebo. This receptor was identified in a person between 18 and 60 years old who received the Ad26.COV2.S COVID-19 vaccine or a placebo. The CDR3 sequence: CSVQAGGYTGELFF. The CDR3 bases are TGCAGCGTCCAAGCCGGGGGCTACACCGGGGAGCTGTTTTTT.